This T cell receptor (beta chain) is from a study of blood T cell repertoires in COVID-19. About the research overall: Some COVID-19 samples were acute and others convalescent; all came from the United States, Italy and Spain.

In the source study's methods: Quantification of nucleated cells was approximated via reference gene primer amplification. Profiled with immunoSEQ multiplex PCR; TCRdb holds only in-frame clones, not every one. V, J and clone size are those of that table, while D and trimming were read from the DNA. The sample includes 150,000 to 200,000 clones, approximately 80% of them seen just once. The study counted Cohort 3 donors as recovered given two negative PCRs, clearance, or symptom resolution. Germline V gives CDR1 SGHTA, CDR2 FQGTGA. The trim removed 5 bases at V and 4 bases at J, leaving 3 bases unmatched. The CDR3 sequence is 13 residues long.

This receptor was obtained from a man in his fifties who had recovered from COVID-19. The sequencing sample was made of PBMCs or T cells enriched from blood (not recorded which). The chain is built from TRBV7-3 and TRBJ1-1, with TRBD1 matching 8 bases. The CDR3 nucleotides read TGTGCCAGCAGCCTAGACAGGGGCACTGAAGCTTTCTTT. It encodes CASSLDRGTEAFF.